A selection of T cell receptor beta chains follows, all from one sample in a study of cytomegalovirus exposure and HLA in healthy donors. Clones were sequenced by immunoSEQ multiplex PCR, and TCRdb holds only the in-frame ones, with some missing. The sample contains fewer than 250,000 clones, approximately 88% of which appear only once. Sequencing input: PBMCs. The receptors originated from a woman aged 25 to 39 in good health and CMV-seropositive. Each CDR3 is given with its conserved first and last residue. D genes are given only for firm matches. Clone size is stated in some rows and not others, as once, few, many or a class when expanded.

>TRBJ1-5|TRBV30|NA|TRBD1
CAWSHGQGRGQPQHF
TGTGCCTGGAGTCATGGACAGGGACGAGGTCAGCCCCAGCATTTT
>TRBJ2-2|TRBV29-1|NA|NA
CSAQLGDNTGELFF
TGCAGCGCCCAGCTCGGGGACAACACCGGGGAGCTGTTTTTT
>TRBJ2-1|TRBV7-9|once|NA
CASSPSLRFNEQFF
TGTGCCAGCAGCCCCTCATTGCGTTTCAATGAGCAGTTCTTC
>TRBJ2-1|TRBV13|NA|NA
CASSLALGGSSYNEQFF
TGTGCCAGCAGCTTAGCATTGGGGGGTAGCTCCTACAATGAGCAGTTCTTC
>TRBJ1-2|TRBV7-9|NA|NA
CASSLFSVGDGYTF
TGTGCCAGCAGCCTCTTCTCAGTCGGAGATGGCTACACCTTC
>TRBJ1-1|TRBV29-1|NA|TRBD1
CSVEVVQGRAAFF
TGCAGCGTTGAAGTCGTACAGGGGAGGGCGGCTTTCTTT
>TRBJ1-2|TRBV6-5|NA|NA
CASSYGTDNYGYTF
TGTGCCAGCAGTTACGGTACAGACAACTATGGCTACACCTTC
>TRBJ2-2|TRBV2|NA|NA
CASTVSATGELFF
TGTGCCAGCACTGTATCCGCTACCGGGGAGCTGTTTTTT
>TRBJ1-2|TRBV27|NA|NA
CASSPVGGNYGYTF
TGTGCCAGCAGTCCCGTAGGCGGAAACTATGGCTACACCTTC
>TRBJ2-7|TRBV2|NA|TRBD2
CASRASGRAYEQYF
TGTGCCAGCAGAGCTAGCGGGAGAGCGTACGAGCAGTACTTC
>TRBJ1-5|TRBV30|NA|TRBD1
CAWSETGGGKPQHF
TGTGCCTGGAGTGAAACAGGGGGGGGTAAGCCCCAGCATTTT
>TRBJ2-7|TRBV28|NA|NA
CASSFGISYEQYF
TGTGCCAGCAGTTTTGGAATCTCCTACGAGCAGTACTTC
>TRBJ2-1|TRBV28|NA|TRBD2
CASSRLPVAGYNEQFF
TGTGCCAGCAGTCGGCTCCCGGTAGCGGGGTACAATGAGCAGTTCTTC
>TRBJ1-1|TRBV29-1|NA|NA
CSVERTENTEAFF
TGCAGCGTTGAGCGGACAGAGAACACTGAAGCTTTCTTT
>TRBJ1-4|TRBV9|NA|TRBD1
CASSPGGTGVTNEKLFF
TGTGCCAGCAGCCCCGGGGGGACAGGGGTCACTAATGAAAAACTGTTTTTT
>TRBJ2-7|TRBV29-1|NA|NA
CSVFVGPYEQYF
TGCAGCGTTTTCGTAGGTCCCTACGAGCAGTACTTC
>TRBJ1-5|TRBV5-6|once|NA
CASSLGGKGQPQHF
TGTGCCAGCAGCTTGGGGGGGAAGGGTCAGCCCCAGCATTTT
>TRBJ2-7|TRBV7-9|NA|TRBD1
CASSSGQGSYEQYF
TGTGCCAGCAGCTCGGGACAGGGTAGCTACGAGCAGTACTTC
>TRBJ2-3|TRBV27|NA|TRBD2
CASSFSGRGPDTQYF
TGTGCCAGCAGTTTCAGCGGGAGAGGTCCAGATACGCAGTATTTT
>TRBJ2-1|TRBV9|NA|NA
CASSVERGAYNEQFF
TGTGCCAGCAGCGTAGAGAGGGGAGCCTACAATGAGCAGTTCTTC
>TRBJ2-7|TRBV9|NA|NA
CASSGGLRPYEQYF
TGTGCCAGCAGCGGGGGACTTCGACCCTACGAGCAGTACTTC
>TRBJ1-1|TRBV9|NA|NA
CASSVVGGAANTEAFF
TGTGCCAGCAGCGTAGTCGGGGGGGCAGCGAACACTGAAGCTTTCTTT
>TRBJ1-2|TRBV29-1|NA|TRBD1
CSVDVSRDRLYGYTF
TGCAGCGTTGACGTTAGTAGGGACAGGCTCTATGGCTACACCTTC
>TRBJ1-2|TRBV30|NA|TRBD1
CAWSVAGGGYGYTF
TGTGCCTGGAGTGTGGCAGGGGGCGGCTATGGCTACACCTTC
>TRBJ1-5|TRBV30|NA|TRBD1
CAGGQGGDQPQHF
TGTGCCGGGGGACAGGGAGGAGATCAGCCCCAGCATTTT
>TRBJ1-1|TRBV27|NA|NA
CASSLGIGLNTEAFF
TGTGCCAGCAGTTTAGGTATAGGGCTGAACACTGAAGCTTTCTTT
>TRBJ2-7|TRBV6-4|once|TRBD1
CASSASAGGPFYEQYF
TGTGCCAGCAGCGCGTCGGCAGGGGGTCCCTTTTACGAGCAGTACTTC
>TRBJ2-7|TRBV29-1|NA|TRBD1
CSVWLTGTYEQYF
TGCAGCGTCTGGCTGACAGGGACCTACGAGCAGTACTTC